A selection of T cell receptor beta chains follows, all from one sample in a study of T cells in Graves' hyperthyroidism and ophthalmopathy. One entry per CDR3 protein, called by TCRdb with MiXCR from the multiplex PCR reads. The data contain approximately 410,000 distinct CDR3 sequences, roughly 15% of them singletons. The sample was blood. These receptors came from a woman aged 18-29 years with Graves' hyperthyroidism. CDR3s include the opening cysteine and the closing phenylalanine or tryptophan.

TRBJ1-2 | 14 | TRBV15 | CATSILGTLEAYTF
TRBJ2-3 | 14 | TRBV9 | CASSVALQADTQYF
TRBJ1-4 | 16 | TRBV18 | CASSPVDARRAEKLFF
TRBJ2-3 | 15 | TRBV3-1 | CASSQGTSTSDTQYF
TRBJ2-1 | 18 | TRBV4-3 | CASSQDPLSRGSYNEQFF
TRBJ2-2 | 19 | TRBV7-3 | CASSLKTSGGSGVTGELFF
TRBJ1-4 | 14 | TRBV5-8 | CASSFGQSNEKLFF
TRBJ1-4 | 13 | TRBV6-1 | CASSLGSMGKLFF
TRBJ2-3 | 16 | TRBV5-1 | CASSLARSHYTDTQYF
TRBJ1-1 | 11 | TRBV20-1 | CSAHKDRAAFF
TRBJ2-1 | 15 | TRBV18 | CASSLAGTDNNEQFF
TRBJ1-2 | 15 | TRBV25-1 | CASSQGGGNSYGYTF
TRBJ2-1 | 17 | TRBV7-2 | CASSSLPGTAENNEQFF
TRBJ2-7 | 14 | TRBV20-1 | CSAGTSGRFNEQYF
TRBJ2-7 | 15 | TRBV27 | CASALLSGRANEQYF
TRBJ1-6 | 16 | TRBV3-1 | CASSQDLTAGSSPLHF
TRBJ2-1 | 11 | TRBV29-1 | CSGDIYNEQFF
TRBJ2-5 | 14 | TRBV19 | CASSPGGLEETQYF
TRBJ1-3 | 19 | TRBV5-1 | CASSYDSFYGPISGNTIYF
TRBJ2-5 | 16 | TRBV20-1 | CSARDPPTGHQETQYF
TRBJ2-7 | 18 | TRBV13 | CASSGGLAGGPLMHEQYF
TRBJ2-7 | 14 | TRBV18 | CASSPPGRAGEQYF
TRBJ1-1 | 14 | TRBV12-3/TRBV12-4 | CASSSGQGRTEAFF
TRBJ2-1 | 14 | TRBV20-1 | CSALDSGRANEQFF
TRBJ2-1 | 15 | TRBV7-2 | CASSMGTSDYNEQFF
TRBJ2-1 | 14 | TRBV28 | CASSPGQGAGEQFF
TRBJ2-2 | 16 | TRBV5-1 | CASSATTSAYTGELFF
TRBJ2-1 | 17 | TRBV3-1 | CASSQDPRLDFYNEQFF
TRBJ2-2 | 16 | TRBV10-1 | CASSDKRGLNTGELFF
TRBJ2-2 | 16 | TRBV6-1 | CASSEWERANTGELFF
TRBJ2-1 | 14 | TRBV20-1 | CSASPPSGSNEQFF
TRBJ2-3 | 15 | TRBV7-3 | CASSLTGGGTDTQYF
TRBJ2-3 | 12 | TRBV9 | CASSSSLDTQYF
TRBJ2-1 | 15 | TRBV27 | CASTVSLSTYNEQFF
TRBJ2-2 | 18 | TRBV28 | CASSPAAGGPASTGELFF
TRBJ2-6 | 14 | TRBV28 | CATLSGQGFNVLTF
TRBJ2-1 | 15 | TRBV9 | CASSGGQGNYNEQFF
TRBJ2-1 | 16 | TRBV20-1 | CSATGTSGRQYNEQFF
TRBJ2-5 | 15 | TRBV5-6 | CASSWRSQGQETQYF
TRBJ2-3 | 15 | TRBV24-1 | CATSPRTASTDTQYF
TRBJ2-3 | 15 | TRBV2 | CASSGGELVPYTQYF
TRBJ2-1 | 15 | TRBV27 | CASSEDRVAYNEQFF